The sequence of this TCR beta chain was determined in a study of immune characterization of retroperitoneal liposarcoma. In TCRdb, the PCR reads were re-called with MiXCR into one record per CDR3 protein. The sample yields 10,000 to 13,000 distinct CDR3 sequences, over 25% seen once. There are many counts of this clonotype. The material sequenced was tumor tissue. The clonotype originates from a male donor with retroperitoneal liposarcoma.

CDR3 residues: CASTSGTGSLGTEAFF. CDR3 DNA: TGTGCCAGCACCTCCGGGACAGGGTCTTTGGGCACTGAAGCTTTCTTT. This chain links TRBV6-1 with TRBJ1-1, with 9 bases lining up with TRBD1. Looked up from germline, CDR1 is MNHNS and CDR2 is SASEGT. V shed 7 bases, J shed 4 bases, and the junction held 13 bases outside the gene matches. The CDR3 covers 16 residues.